These 11 T cell receptor beta chains were all obtained from the same sample, sequenced in a study of neurological immune-mediated disorders (dated by TCRdb to between 2017 and 2020). Libraries were prepared through 5' RACE. Reads for this sample came from an Illumina HiSeq 2500. TCRdb redid the processing of the public reads, applying fastp at Q25 and MiXCR, and retained in-frame beta chains. Each record represents a unique CDR3 protein, reported with the most common genes and DNA among its rows. The sample records 16,000 or so distinct CDR3 sequences, approximately 9.1% of which are singletons. The leading ten clones occupy around 40% of the sample. The sample taken for sequencing was CD8+ T cells from blood. These TCRs come from a man in his fifties or sixties in good health.

This clonotype was observed many times. The rearrangement joins TRBV4-2 to TRBJ1-1, with TRBD1 matching over 7 bases. V shed 5 bases and J 3 bases; nucleotides not matched to a gene: 3. The CDR3 sequence is 13 residues long. CDR1 LGHNA and CDR2 YNFKEQ come from the germline V gene. CDR3 amino acids: CASSDREDTEAFF. The CDR3 DNA reads as TGTGCCAGCAGCGACAGGGAGGACACTGAAGCTTTCTTT.

At least ten counts were recorded for this clonotype. V and J are TRBV7-8 and TRBJ2-5; no definite D call. CDR1 and CDR2 (germline): SGHVS, FQNEAQ. Trimming stripped 2 bases from V and 2 bases from J, with 12 bases between. The CDR3 runs to 15 residues. The CDR3: CASSLSAVEQETQYF. The CDR3 DNA follows: TGTGCCAGCAGCTTATCCGCGGTAGAACAAGAGACCCAGTACTTC.

This clonotype appeared many times. The chain joins TRBV7-9 to TRBJ2-4, with D hard to call. V lost 4 bases and J lost 8, with 9 bases in between. The germline V gene has CDR1 SEHNR and CDR2 FQNEAQ (reference sequence). The CDR3 has 12 residues. CDR3 nucleotides: TGTGCCAGCAGCTCGTGGGTGGACATTCAGTACTTC. It yields the protein CASSSWVDIQYF.

This clonotype was seen at least ten times. This chain uses TRBV6-5 with TRBJ2-2; no reliable D call. Per germline, CDR1 MNHEY and CDR2 SVGAGI. Trimming removed 4 bases from V and 8 bases from J, with 14 bases in between. This CDR3 is 14 amino acids long. The CDR3 bases are TGTGCCAGCAGTTTCAGTCCCGACTGGGGGGAGCTGTTTTTT. Amino acids: CASSFSPDWGELFF.

This clonotype was counted at least ten times. The chain combines TRBV29-1 with TRBJ2-2; D may correspond to TRBD1 or TRBD2 (5 bases each). Per the germline V gene, CDR1 is SQVTM and CDR2 is ANQGSEA. The V and J ends lost 6 bases and 6 bases respectively, with 5 bases between them. The CDR3 extends over 10 amino acids. As DNA, the CDR3 is TGCAGCGTGGGGGCCGGGGAGCTGTTTTTT. Its translation: CSVGAGELFF.

Ten or more counts support this clonotype. V and J are TRBV20-1 and TRBJ2-5; D is ambiguous. This CDR3 comprises 10 residues. Germline lookup yields CDR1 DFQATT and CDR2 SNEGSKA (reference sequence). V lost 6 bases and J lost 4, with 6 bases in between. DNA of the CDR3: TGCAGTGCAAAGGGAGAGACCCAGTACTTC. It translates to CSAKGETQYF.

At least ten counts were recorded for this clonotype. The V and J genes are TRBV27 and TRBJ1-1; D is unclear. Germline CDR1 is MNHEY and CDR2 is SMNVEV (reference sequence). This CDR3 comprises 14 residues. Trimming removed 5 bases at V and 4 bases at J, with 14 bases between. In nucleotides, the CDR3 is TGTGCCAGCAGTAACTCCGGGCCTGCCACTGAAGCTTTCTTT. As protein: CASSNSGPATEAFF.

The table lists this clonotype with many counts. The genes are TRBV29-1 and TRBJ2-2, with D hard to call. Germline assignment: CDR1 SQVTM and CDR2 ANQGSEA. V was trimmed by 5 bases and J by 0 bases, leaving 7 bases between them. The CDR3 has 13 amino acids. The CDR3, as DNA: TGCAGCGTTTTCGGCACGAACACCGGGGAGCTGTTTTTT. Its translation: CSVFGTNTGELFF.

This clonotype showed up many times. V usage is TRBV11-3 and J usage is TRBJ2-2, with 12 bases that match TRBD2. V trimming: 5 bases; J trimming: 4 bases; junction bases outside the gene matches: 5. CDR3 length equals 16 residues. The V gene's germline CDR1 is SGHNT and CDR2 YENEEA. CDR3 region: CASSATSGSSTGELFF. The DNA of the CDR3 is TGTGCCAGCAGCGCGACTAGCGGGAGTTCCACCGGGGAGCTGTTTTTT.

This clonotype has at least ten counts. This sequence joins TRBV7-9 and TRBJ1-4; 9 nucleotides match TRBD1. The ends lost 4 bases at V and 6 bases at J; junction bases unmatched: 6. CDR3 size: 15 residues. Looked up from germline, CDR1 is SEHNR and CDR2 is FQNEAQ (reference sequence). The CDR3 loop reads CASSSTGGAHEKLFF. CDR3 DNA: TGTGCCAGCAGCTCCACAGGGGGCGCGCATGAAAAACTGTTTTTT.

This clonotype was observed at least ten times. This rearrangement joins TRBV15 to TRBJ2-5; possibly TRBD1 for D (7 bases). The germline V and J ends were trimmed by 5 bases and 5 bases, with 18 bases remaining between them. The germline V gene has CDR1 LNHNV and CDR2 YYDKDF (reference sequence). This CDR3 region has 15 residues. This CDR3 is CATSGGGGATETQYF. CDR3 sequence (DNA): TGTGCCACCAGCGGAGGGGGCGGCGCGACTGAGACCCAGTACTTC.